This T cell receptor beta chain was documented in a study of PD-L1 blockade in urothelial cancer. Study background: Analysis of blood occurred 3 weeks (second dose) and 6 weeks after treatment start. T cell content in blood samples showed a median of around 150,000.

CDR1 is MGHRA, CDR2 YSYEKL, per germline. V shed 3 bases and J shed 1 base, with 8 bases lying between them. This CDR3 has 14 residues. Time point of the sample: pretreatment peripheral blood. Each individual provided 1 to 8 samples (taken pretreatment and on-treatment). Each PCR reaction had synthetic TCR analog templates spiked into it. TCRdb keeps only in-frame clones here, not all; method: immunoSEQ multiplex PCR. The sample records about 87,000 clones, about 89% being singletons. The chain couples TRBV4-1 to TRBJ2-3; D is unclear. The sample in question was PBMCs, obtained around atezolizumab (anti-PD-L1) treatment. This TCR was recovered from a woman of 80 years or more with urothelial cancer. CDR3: CASSHGPGTDTQYF. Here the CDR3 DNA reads TGCGCCAGCAGCCATGGTCCGGGCACAGATACGCAGTATTTT.